The 11 T cell receptor beta chains listed next were all sequenced from one sample in a study of blood T cells in healthy people across ages. PCR was performed a second time for 7 to 11 cycles using a sample-barcoded 5' primer and a J-beta primer mix. MiXCR, applied by TCRdb to the 5' RACE reads, yields one record per CDR3 protein. The sample shows some 320,000 distinct CDR3 sequences, roughly 29% of them seen only once. Sequenced material: blood. All receptors come from a woman in her 70s in good health.

The rearrangement uses TRBV27 and TRBJ1-5; 8 bases are a match to TRBD1. CDR1 is MNHEY and CDR2 is SMNVEV in the germline V gene (reference sequence). This CDR3 has 15 residues. V lost 4 bases to trimming and J lost 4 bases; unmatched junction nucleotides: 6. In DNA, the CDR3 is TGTGCCAGCAGTTCCTACGGACAGGGAAATCAGCCCCAGCATTTT. It is translated as CASSSYGQGNQPQHF.

This sequence joins TRBV15 and TRBJ1-2; D gene uncertain. Germline V gene sequence: CDR1 LNHNV, CDR2 YYDKDF (reference sequence). The germline V and J ends were trimmed by 0 bases and 4 bases, with 15 bases remaining between them. The CDR3 covers 16 residues. DNA for the CDR3: TGTGCCACCAGCAGAGATTTGACCGAGAACCTCTATGGCTACACCTTC. It translates to CATSRDLTENLYGYTF.

The chain employs TRBV4-1 and TRBJ2-5; 8 bases agree with TRBD2. The DNA end lines up better with TRBJ2-1; the J call may be wrong. The CDR3 contains 13 residues. Germline CDR1 and CDR2: MGHRA and YSYEKL. The CDR3 protein is CASSQSREGEQFF. In DNA, the CDR3 is TGCGCCAGCAGCCAATCACGGGAGGGTGAGCAGTTCTTC.

The chain employs TRBV29-1 and TRBJ2-7; D is uncertain. The ends were cut back, 6 bases at V and 0 bases at J, with 9 bases in the middle. This CDR3 region has 12 residues. Germline loops: CDR1 SQVTM, CDR2 ANQGSEA. CDR3 amino acids: CSVALSSYEQYF. In nucleotides, the CDR3 is TGCAGCGTCGCTTTAAGCTCCTACGAGCAGTACTTC.

A few counts support this clonotype. V usage is TRBV3-1 and J usage is TRBJ2-7; D not certain. The CDR3 has 17 amino acids. The germline gives CDR1 LGHDT, CDR2 YNNKEL (reference sequence). V was clipped by 0 bases and J by 2 bases, with 17 bases between them. In DNA form, the CDR3 reads TGTGCCAGCAGCCAAGAGGTTCTAGAAGTAGGTGCCTACGAGCAGTACTTC. It yields the protein CASSQEVLEVGAYEQYF.

This clonotype was seen a few times. The junction departs from the called germline gene at one end, perhaps through a read error. V and J are TRBV20-1 and TRBJ2-3; 10 bases match TRBD2. The CDR3 runs 15 residues. Germline V lookup: CDR1 DFQATT, CDR2 SNEGSKA (reference sequence). DNA for the CDR3: TGCAGTGCTAGGTCCGCTAGCGGGAGCACAGATACTCAGTATTTT. Its translation is CSARSASGSTDTQYF.

Of note for this clonotype: This may arise from a read error, as a much more abundant clone is one base away. CDR3 sequence: CASSFTNGGSSYNEQFF. For the CDR3, the DNA is TGTGCCAGCAGCTTTACTAACGGGGGGAGCTCCTACAATGAGCAGTTCTTC. J is TRBJ2-1 and V is TRBV7-2; the match to TRBD2 covers 7 bases. With 3 bases clipped from V and 0 bases from J, the junction kept 8 bases outside the gene matches. CDR3 size: 17 residues. Germline V lookup: CDR1 SGHTA, CDR2 FQGNSA.

This chain links TRBV5-1 with TRBJ1-4, with D perhaps matching TRBD1 (6 bases). The V end was cut by 4 bases, the J end by 7 bases, with 17 bases between. The CDR3 runs 15 residues. The germline CDR1 and CDR2 sequences are SGHRS and YFSETQ. In DNA form, the CDR3 reads TGCGCCAGCAGCCGACGGGCGGGGGCAGGTGAAAAACTGTTTTTT. Translation gives CASSRRAGAGEKLFF.

Details on this clonotype: Sequence at one end of the junction differs from germline and may be a read error. The V call is TRBV7-9, the J call TRBJ1-1; D remains unclear. Germline-derived CDR1 and CDR2 are SEHNR and FQNEAQ (reference sequence). The CDR3 is 12 residues long. The CDR3 nucleotides read TGTACCAGCAGCTTAACAGACCGTGAAGCTTTCTTT. It is translated as CTSSLTDREAFF.

DNA of the CDR3: TGTGCCAGCAGTTCTCTTGTGACCTCTCACAATGAGCAGTTCTTC. Its translation is CASSSLVTSHNEQFF. The J gene is TRBJ2-1, the V gene TRBV28; D remains unclear. The CDR3 runs 15 residues. Trimming cost V 4 bases and J 5 bases, with 15 bases left between them. Germline CDR1 and CDR2: MDHEN and SYDVKM.

The genes are TRBV4-1 and TRBJ2-5; 11 bases line up with TRBD2. The trim removed 4 bases at V and 2 bases at J, leaving 6 bases unmatched. The CDR3 consists of 16 residues. The germline CDR1 and CDR2 sequences are MGHRA and YSYEKL. CDR3 nucleotide sequence: TGCGCCAGCAGCCGAGGGACTAGCGGACTACAAGAGACCCAGTACTTC. Its translation is CASSRGTSGLQETQYF.